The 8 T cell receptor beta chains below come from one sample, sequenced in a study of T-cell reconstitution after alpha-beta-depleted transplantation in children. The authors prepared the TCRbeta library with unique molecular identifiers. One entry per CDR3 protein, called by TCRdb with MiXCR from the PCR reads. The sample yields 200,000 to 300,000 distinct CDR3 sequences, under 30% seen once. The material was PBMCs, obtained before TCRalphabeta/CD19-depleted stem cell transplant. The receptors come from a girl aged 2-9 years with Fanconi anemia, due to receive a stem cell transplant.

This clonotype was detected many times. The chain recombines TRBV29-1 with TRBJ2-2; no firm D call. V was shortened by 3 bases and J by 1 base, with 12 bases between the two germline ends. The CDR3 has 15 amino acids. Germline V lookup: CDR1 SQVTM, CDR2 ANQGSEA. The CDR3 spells CSVEVAGKNTGELFF. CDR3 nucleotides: TGCAGCGTTGAGGTAGCAGGAAAGAACACCGGGGAGCTGTTTTTT.

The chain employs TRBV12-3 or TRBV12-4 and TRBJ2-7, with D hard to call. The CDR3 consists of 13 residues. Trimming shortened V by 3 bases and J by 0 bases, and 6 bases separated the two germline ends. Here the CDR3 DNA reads TGTGCCAGCAGTTTGGCGACCTCCTACGAGCAGTACTTC. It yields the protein CASSLATSYEQYF.

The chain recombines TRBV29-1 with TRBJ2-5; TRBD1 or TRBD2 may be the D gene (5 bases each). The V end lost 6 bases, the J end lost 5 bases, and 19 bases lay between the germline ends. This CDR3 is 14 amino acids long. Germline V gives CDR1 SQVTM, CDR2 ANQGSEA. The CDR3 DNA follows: TGCAGCGTGAATAAGATTGGGGGTTGGGAGACCCAGTACTTC. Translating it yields CSVNKIGGWETQYF.

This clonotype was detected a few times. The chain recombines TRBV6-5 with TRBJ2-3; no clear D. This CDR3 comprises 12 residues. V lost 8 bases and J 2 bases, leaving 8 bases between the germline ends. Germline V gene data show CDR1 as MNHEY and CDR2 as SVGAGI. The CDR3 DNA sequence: TGTGCCAGCGCTCCGAACACAGATACGCAGTATTTT. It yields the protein CASAPNTDTQYF.

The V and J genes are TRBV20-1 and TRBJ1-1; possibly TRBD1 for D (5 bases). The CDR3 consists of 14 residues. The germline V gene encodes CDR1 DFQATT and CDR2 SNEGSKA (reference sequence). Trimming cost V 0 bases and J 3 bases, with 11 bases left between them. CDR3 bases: TGCAGTGCTAGAGAGGGACGCCACCACACTGAAGCTTTCTTT. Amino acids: CSAREGRHHTEAFF.

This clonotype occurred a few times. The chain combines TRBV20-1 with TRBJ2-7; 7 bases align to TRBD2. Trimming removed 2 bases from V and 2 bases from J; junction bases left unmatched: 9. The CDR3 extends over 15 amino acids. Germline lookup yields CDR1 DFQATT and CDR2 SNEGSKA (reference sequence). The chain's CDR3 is CSARHPQAGPYEQYF. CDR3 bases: TGCAGTGCTAGACACCCTCAAGCGGGACCCTACGAGCAGTACTTC.

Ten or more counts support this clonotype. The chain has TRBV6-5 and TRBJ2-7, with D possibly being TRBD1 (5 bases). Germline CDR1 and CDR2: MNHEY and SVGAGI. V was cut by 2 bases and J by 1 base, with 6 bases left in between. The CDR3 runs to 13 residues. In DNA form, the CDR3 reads TGTGCCAGCAGTTACGGGGCATCCTACGAGCAGTACTTC. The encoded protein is CASSYGASYEQYF.

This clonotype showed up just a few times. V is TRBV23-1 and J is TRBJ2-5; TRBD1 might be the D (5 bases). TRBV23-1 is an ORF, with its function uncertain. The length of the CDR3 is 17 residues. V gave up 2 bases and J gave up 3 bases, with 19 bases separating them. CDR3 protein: CASSQLLRRQRKETQYF. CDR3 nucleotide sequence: TGCGCCAGCAGTCAACTATTACGGAGACAGAGAAAAGAGACCCAGTACTTC.